The rows below give T cell receptor beta chains drawn from one sample of a study of shared clonotypes between healthy human individuals. Here immunoSEQ multiplex PCR was the method, and the copy in TCRdb shows in-frame clones only, minus some. The sample records about 480,000 clones, about 79% being singletons. The specimen was PBMCs. These receptors all come from a woman aged 35 to 49 in good health. Some clones in this sample may be carry-over from other donors' samples. The CDR3 runs from the conserved cysteine through the conserved F or W. The order of the fields is clone size, V gene, CDR3 length, D gene, J gene, CDR3 DNA, CDR3 protein. D genes are given only for firm matches. Clone size is stated in some rows and not others, as once, few, many or a class when expanded.

>NA|TRBV4-1|16|TRBD2|TRBJ2-1
TGCGCCAGCAGCCGCCTGGGACTAGTCATTGGCGATGAGCAGTTCTTC
CASSRLGLVIGDEQFF
>NA|TRBV6-1|14|NA|TRBJ1-5
TGTGCCAGCACGGCAGGACCTAGGGATCAGCCCCAGCATTTT
CASTAGPRDQPQHF
>NA|TRBV15|14|NA|TRBJ1-1
TGTGCCACCAGCAGAGAACTAGGGAACACTGAAGCTTTCTTT
CATSRELGNTEAFF
>NA|TRBV30|12|NA|TRBJ2-7
TGTGCCTGGAGGGGGCAGGGCCACGAGCAGTACTTC
CAWRGQGHEQYF
>NA|TRBV4-2|16|TRBD2|TRBJ2-3
TGTGCCAGCAGCCAAGAGGGCGGGGGGAGTTCAGATACGCAGTATTTT
CASSQEGGGSSDTQYF
>NA|TRBV6-1|14|TRBD1|TRBJ2-7
TGTGCCAGCAGTGAGTCAGGGGGCTTATACGAGCAGTACTTC
CASSESGGLYEQYF
>NA|TRBV7-2|15|TRBD2|TRBJ2-7
TGTGCCAGCAGCTTAGTTTTAGCGGGAGCTCGCGAGCAGTACTTC
CASSLVLAGAREQYF
>NA|TRBV19|14|NA|TRBJ2-1
TGTGCCAGTAGTATCAAAATACACTCCAATGAGCAGTTCTTC
CASSIKIHSNEQFF
>few|TRBV29-1|11|NA|TRBJ1-1
TGCAGCGGAGTGGAAAACACTGAAGCTTTCTTT
CSGVENTEAFF
>NA|TRBV29-1|15|NA|TRBJ1-3
TGCAGCGTTGAAGGTGGGGGGACCTCTGGAAACACCATATATTTT
CSVEGGGTSGNTIYF
>NA|TRBV19|14|TRBD2|TRBJ2-2
TGTGCCAGTATAGGAGCGGGAGACACCGGGGAGCTGTTTTTT
CASIGAGDTGELFF
>NA|TRBV6-5|15|TRBD1|TRBJ1-2
TGTGCCAGCAGTTCCCGGGACAGGGGTGGCTATGGCTACACCTTC
CASSSRDRGGYGYTF
>NA|TRBV5-4|15|TRBD1|TRBJ1-2
TGTGCCAGCAGCTCCCGGGTCGGACAGGGGGCGGTTTACACCTTC
CASSSRVGQGAVYTF
>NA|TRBV5-1|15|NA|TRBJ2-2
TGCGCCAGCAGCTTGTCGGGAGCGAACACCGGGGAGCTGTTTTTT
CASSLSGANTGELFF
>once|TRBV30|14|TRBD1|TRBJ1-3
TGTGCCTGGGGGGGACAGGGCTCTGGAAACACCATATATTTT
CAWGGQGSGNTIYF
>NA|TRBV4-3|13|NA|TRBJ2-5
TGCGCCAGCAGCCGGGAAACCGGGGAGACCCAGTACTTC
CASSRETGETQYF
>few|TRBV5-6|15|NA|TRBJ1-6
TGTGCCAGCAGTCACCTGGACAGAGATAATTCACCCCTCCACTTT
CASSHLDRDNSPLHF
>once|TRBV5-1|16|TRBD2|TRBJ2-3
TGCGCCAGCAGCCCCGGACTAGCGGGGCCCACAGATACGCAGTATTTT
CASSPGLAGPTDTQYF
>NA|TRBV28|15|TRBD2|TRBJ2-7
TGTGCCAGCAGTTCCTTAGCGGGAGGGCCCTACGAGCAGTACTTC
CASSSLAGGPYEQYF
>NA|TRBV7-6|16|TRBD1|TRBJ2-1
TGTGCCAGCAGCTGGGACCGTGGACAGGGTTGGAGTGAGCAGTTCTTC
CASSWDRGQGWSEQFF
>NA|TRBV7-8|16|TRBD2|TRBJ2-3
TGTGCCAGCAGCCCTCTCGGGACTAGCTACACAGATACGCAGTATTTT
CASSPLGTSYTDTQYF
>NA|TRBV2|12|TRBD1|TRBJ2-7
TGTGCCAGCACTGTACAGGGGCTCGAGCAGTACTTC
CASTVQGLEQYF
>NA|TRBV21-1|18|NA|TRBJ2-5
TGTGCCAGCAGCAAAGAATCGCGGGGGGCCCCGTCTAAAGAGACCCAGTACTTC
CASSKESRGAPSKETQYF
>once|TRBV10-2|15|TRBD1|TRBJ2-6
TGCGCCAGCATCAGGGACAGCTCTGGGGCCAACGTCCTGACTTTC
CASIRDSSGANVLTF
>once|TRBV6-6|16|TRBD1|TRBJ1-4
TGTGCCAGCAGCACGCAACTGGACAGGGTAGATGAAAAACTGTTTTTT
CASSTQLDRVDEKLFF
>NA|TRBV19|17|TRBD1|TRBJ2-7
TGTGCCAGTAGTGGGGGGACAGGACAGGGAGTCTTCTACGAGCAGTACTTC
CASSGGTGQGVFYEQYF
>NA|TRBV6-5|14|NA|TRBJ1-4
TGTGCCAGCAGTTCTGTGTCAACTAATGAAAAACTGTTTTTT
CASSSVSTNEKLFF
>few|TRBV28|15|TRBD1|TRBJ2-7
TGTGCCAGCAGTTCCACGGGGACAGGGACCTACGAGCAGTACTTC
CASSSTGTGTYEQYF
>NA|TRBV18|15|TRBD1|TRBJ1-5
TGTGCCAGCTCACCCGGGACAGGGTGGAATCAGCCCCAGCATTTT
CASSPGTGWNQPQHF
>NA|TRBV7-6|14|NA|TRBJ2-3
TGTGCCAGCAGCCTTCTGGGAGTTCGGGATACGCAGTATTTT
CASSLLGVRDTQYF
>NA|TRBV5-4|14|TRBD1|TRBJ2-7
TGTGCCAGCAGCTTAAAACAGGGGGTAGGAGAGCAGTACTTC
CASSLKQGVGEQYF
>NA|TRBV7-2|17|NA|TRBJ2-1
TGTGCCAGCAGCTTAAGGTCCGGCGGGGGCGGGTACAATGAGCAGTTCTTC
CASSLRSGGGGYNEQFF
>NA|TRBV7-6|15|TRBD2|TRBJ2-7
TGTGCCAGCAGCTCAGGACTAGCGGGAGGGGGCGAGCAGTACTTC
CASSSGLAGGGEQYF
>NA|TRBV7-2|13|NA|TRBJ1-2
TGTGCCAGCAGCTTATCCCTCTCCTATGGCTACACCTTC
CASSLSLSYGYTF
>few|TRBV11-3|12|NA|TRBJ2-7
TGTGCCACCCATTTTTTCTCCTACGAGCAGTACTTC
CATHFFSYEQYF